Listed here are 2 T cell receptor beta chains from one sample, sequenced in a study of shared clonotypes between healthy human individuals. TCRdb's copy holds only in-frame clones and misses some; the assay was immunoSEQ multiplex PCR. The top ten hold over 1% of the sample, which has over a million clones, roughly 97% seen once. The sample consisted of naive CD4+ T cells sorted from blood. Documented subset: CD45RA+ positively selected. These receptors originate from a man aged 30-40 years in good health.

The count of this clone is one. The J gene is TRBJ2-2, the V gene TRBV5-6; a possible D gene is TRBD1 (5 bases). Trimming took off 4 bases at V and 1 base at J, with 17 bases between the two ends. Germline values: CDR1 SGHDT, CDR2 YYEEEE. CDR3 length equals 17 residues. The CDR3: CASSTGQKSENTGELFF. DNA of the CDR3: TGTGCCAGCAGCACCGGACAAAAGTCAGAGAACACCGGGGAGCTGTTTTTT.

The chain employs TRBV6-5 and TRBJ1-4; unclear D gene. CDR1 MNHEY and CDR2 SVGAGI come from the germline V gene. This CDR3 is built from 12 residues. V lost 10 bases to trimming and J lost 4 bases, with 10 bases between them. In DNA, the CDR3 is TGTGCCACCGGATTTGGTAATGAAAAACTGTTTTTT. The encoded protein is CATGFGNEKLFF.